This passage covers 14 T cell receptor beta chains from one sample sequenced in a study of long-term antiretroviral therapy in people with HIV. It was version v3.0 of the immunoSEQ assay that was run at survey level. Only in-frame clones appear in the TCRdb table, and some are missing; sequencing was by immunoSEQ multiplex PCR. The sample shows 26,000 or so clones, over 80% of them seen only once. The sequencing here drew on unsorted PBMCs, taken 0.8 years before starting antiretroviral therapy. The source is a man between 18 and 35 years old with HIV.

The rearrangement links TRBV6-5 to TRBJ2-3; 10 bases are shared with TRBD1. This CDR3 has 15 residues. J gave up 1 base and V 10 bases, and 8 bases lay outside the gene matches. The germline V gene encodes CDR1 MNHEY and CDR2 SVGAGI. The CDR3: CAIHGGTGGTDTQYF. For the CDR3, the DNA is TGTGCCATCCATGGCGGGACAGGGGGCACAGATACGCAGTATTTT.

The chain employs TRBV11-2 and TRBJ2-2, with D unclear. V gave up 6 bases and J gave up 5 bases, with 13 bases separating them. CDR3 length: 14 residues. Looked up from germline, CDR1 is SGHAT and CDR2 is FQNNGV. CDR3 region: CASSLFSLTGELFF. CDR3 DNA sequence: TGTGCCAGCAGTCTTTTTAGTCTGACCGGGGAGCTGTTTTTT.

The V gene is TRBV5-1, the J gene TRBJ2-3; 8 bases are a match to TRBD2. This CDR3 is built from 16 residues. Per germline, CDR1 SGHRS and CDR2 YFSETQ. V lost 4 bases, J lost 4 bases, and 11 bases stayed unmatched. In DNA, the CDR3 is TGCGCCAGCAGCCCGGATGAGCGGGGGTGGGCAGATACGCAGTATTTT. This encodes CASSPDERGWADTQYF. The variable domain in full, with the rest retrieved from reference TRBV5-1 and TRBJ2-3, is KAGVTQTPRYLIKTRGQQVTLSCSPISGHRSVSWYQQTPGQGLQFLFEYFSETQRNKGNFPGRFSGRQFSNSRSEMNVSTLELGDSALYLCASSPDERGWADTQYFGPGTRLTVL.

The chain couples TRBV4-1 to TRBJ2-3; D gene ambiguous. Trimming left V 5 bases short and J 0 bases short, with 9 bases between. Germline V gives CDR1 MGHRA, CDR2 YSYEKL. The CDR3 spans 14 residues. CDR3 in DNA: TGCGCCAGCAGCTACGAATTTAGCACAGATACGCAGTATTTT. Its translation: CASSYEFSTDTQYF.

The rearrangement links TRBV19 to TRBJ2-5; D may be TRBD1 (5 bases). CDR3 length equals 13 residues. Germline CDR1 is LNHDA and CDR2 is SQIVND (reference sequence). Trimming shortened V by 5 bases and J by 2 bases, and 9 bases separated the two germline ends. This chain's CDR3 is CASSETVQETQYF. The CDR3 DNA is TGTGCCAGTAGTGAGACAGTACAAGAGACCCAGTACTTC. Full variable domain (missing parts from reference TRBV19 and TRBJ2-5): DGGITQSPKYLFRKEGQNVTLSCEQNLNHDAMYWYRQDPGQGLRLIYYSQIVNDFQKGDIAEGYSVSREKKESFPLTVTSAQKNPTAFYLCASSETVQETQYFGPGTRLLVL.

J is TRBJ2-1 and V is TRBV9; 11 bases match TRBD2. The V segment lost 3 bases and the J segment 0 bases; nucleotides outside the gene matches: 2. The CDR3 contains 16 residues. The germline V gene has CDR1 SGDLS and CDR2 YYNGEE. The CDR3 nucleotides read TGTGCCAGCAGCGCCACTAGCGGGAGCTCCTACAATGAGCAGTTCTTC. Encoded protein: CASSATSGSSYNEQFF.

The rearrangement joins TRBV7-9 to TRBJ2-1; a weak D match, TRBD1 (5 bases). This CDR3 comprises 13 residues. The V gene lost 5 bases and the J gene lost 6 bases, with 11 bases spanning the gap. CDR1 and CDR2 from the germline V gene are SEHNR and FQNEAQ (reference sequence). The CDR3 region is CASSGAPGNEQFF. For the CDR3, the DNA is TGTGCCAGCAGCGGGGCCCCGGGCAATGAGCAGTTCTTC. Together with reference TRBV7-9 and TRBJ2-1, the CDR3 gives the full variable domain: DTGVSQNPRHKITKRGQNVTFRCDPISEHNRLYWYRQTLGQGPEFLTYFQNEAQLEKSRLLSDRFSAERPKGSFSTLEIQRTEQGDSAMYLCASSGAPGNEQFFGPGTRLTVL.

The chain employs TRBV27 and TRBJ2-1, with 11 bases identical to TRBD2. With 2 bases clipped from V and 9 bases from J, the junction kept 6 bases outside the gene matches. CDR1 MNHEY and CDR2 SMNVEV come from the germline V gene (reference sequence). This CDR3 has 15 amino acids. The chain's CDR3 is CASSLASGRFIEQFF. The CDR3 coding sequence is TGTGCCAGCAGTTTAGCTAGCGGGAGGTTTATTGAGCAGTTCTTC.

This sequence joins TRBV4-3 and TRBJ2-2; 7 bases are shared with TRBD1. Looked up from germline, CDR1 is LGHNA and CDR2 is YSLEER. The ends lost 0 bases at V and 3 bases at J; junction bases unmatched: 1. The CDR3 runs 15 residues. In DNA, the CDR3 is TGCGCCAGCAGCCAAGAGACAGGGCACACCGGGGAGCTGTTTTTT. Protein product: CASSQETGHTGELFF.

The chain combines TRBV10-2 with TRBJ1-2; 9 positions match TRBD1. The trim removed 0 bases at V and 2 bases at J, leaving 1 base unmatched. CDR1 and CDR2 from the germline V gene are WSHSY and SAAADI. There are 15 residues in the CDR3. The CDR3 bases are TGCGCCAGCAGTGAGTCGACAGGGGGGAACTATGGCTACACCTTC. As protein: CASSESTGGNYGYTF.

The chain employs TRBV4-2 and TRBJ2-7; 7 positions match TRBD2. Germline assignment: CDR1 LGHNA and CDR2 YNFKEQ. The CDR3 runs to 15 residues. V gave up 6 bases and J gave up 5 bases; unmatched junction bases: 13. The CDR3 DNA follows: TGTGCCAGCAGGGACTCCGGCGGGAGTATCAACGAGCAGTACTTC. Protein: CASRDSGGSINEQYF.

The J gene is TRBJ2-4, the V gene TRBV7-2; D is unclear. This CDR3 is 12 amino acids long. Trimming stripped 3 bases from V and 9 bases from J, with 9 bases between. Germline V lookup: CDR1 SGHTA, CDR2 FQGNSA. CDR3 in DNA: TGTGCCAGCAGCTTCCCCCCTGGCATTCAGTACTTC. Protein product: CASSFPPGIQYF. Variable domain in full (rest from reference TRBV7-2 and TRBJ2-4): GAGVSQSPSNKVTEKGKDVELRCDPISGHTALYWYRQSLGQGLEFLIYFQGNSAPDKSGLPSDRFSAERTGGSVSTLTIQRTQQEDSAVYLCASSFPPGIQYFGAGTRLSVL.

The chain is built from TRBV19 and TRBJ1-6, with 7 bases that match TRBD1. The CDR3 runs 16 residues. Germline V gene data show CDR1 as LNHDA and CDR2 as SQIVND (reference sequence). Trimming removed 3 bases from V and 0 bases from J; junction bases left unmatched: 2. CDR3 sequence (DNA): TGTGCCAGTAGTATCGGGACAGACTCCTATAATTCACCCCTCCACTTT. It yields the protein CASSIGTDSYNSPLHF.

The chain is built from TRBV7-8 and TRBJ2-3; D gene unclear. Germline assignment: CDR1 SGHVS and CDR2 FQNEAQ. The CDR3 has 14 amino acids. Trimming cost V 2 bases and J 0 bases, with 6 bases left between them. The CDR3 sequence is CASSLKPSTDTQYF. The CDR3 DNA follows: TGTGCCAGCAGCTTAAAGCCTAGCACAGATACGCAGTATTTT.